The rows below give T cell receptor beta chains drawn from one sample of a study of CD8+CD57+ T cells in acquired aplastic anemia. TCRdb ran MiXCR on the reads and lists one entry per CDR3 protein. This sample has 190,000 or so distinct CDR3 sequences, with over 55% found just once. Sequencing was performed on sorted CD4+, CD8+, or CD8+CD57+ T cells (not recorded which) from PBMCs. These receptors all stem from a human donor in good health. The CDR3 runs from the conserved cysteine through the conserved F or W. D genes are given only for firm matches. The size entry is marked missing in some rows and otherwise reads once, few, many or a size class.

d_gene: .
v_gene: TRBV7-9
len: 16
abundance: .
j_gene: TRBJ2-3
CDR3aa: CASSALTAYEQWGQYF
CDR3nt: TGTGCCAGCAGCGCCCTGACAGCCTACGAGCAGTGGGGGCAGTATTTT

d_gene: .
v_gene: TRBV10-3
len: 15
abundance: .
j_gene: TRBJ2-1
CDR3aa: CAISGDVNSYNEQFF
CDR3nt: TGTGCCATCAGTGGGGACGTTAACTCCTACAATGAGCAGTTCTTC

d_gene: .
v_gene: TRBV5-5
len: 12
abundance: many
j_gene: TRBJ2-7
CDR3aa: CASSPRPYEQYF
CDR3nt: TGTGCCAGCAGCCCGAGACCCTACGAGCAGTACTTC

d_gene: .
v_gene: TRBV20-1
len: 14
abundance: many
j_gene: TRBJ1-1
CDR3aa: CSARLRGTNTEAFF
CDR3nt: TGCAGTGCTAGACTAAGAGGGACGAACACTGAAGCTTTCTTT

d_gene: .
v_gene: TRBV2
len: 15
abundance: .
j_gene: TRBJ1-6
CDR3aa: CASSSDSTSGSPLHF
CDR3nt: TGTGCCAGCAGTTCTGACAGTACTTCAGGATCACCCCTCCACTTT

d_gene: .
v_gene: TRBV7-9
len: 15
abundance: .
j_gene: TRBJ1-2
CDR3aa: CASSLVGGANYGYTF
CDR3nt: TGTGCCAGCAGCTTAGTTGGGGGGGCTAACTATGGCTACACCTTC

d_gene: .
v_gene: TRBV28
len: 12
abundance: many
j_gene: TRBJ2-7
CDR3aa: CASNGEEAEQYF
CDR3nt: TGTGCCAGCAATGGGGAGGAGGCCGAGCAGTACTTC

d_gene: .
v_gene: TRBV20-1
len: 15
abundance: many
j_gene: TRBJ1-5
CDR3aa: CSARETEGVYQPQHF
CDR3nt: TGCAGTGCTAGGGAGACAGAGGGGGTTTACCAGCCCCAGCATTTT

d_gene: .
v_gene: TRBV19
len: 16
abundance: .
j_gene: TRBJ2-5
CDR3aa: CASSMSSNGYNETQYF
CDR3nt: TGTGCCAGTAGTATGAGCAGCAATGGGTACAATGAGACCCAGTACTTC

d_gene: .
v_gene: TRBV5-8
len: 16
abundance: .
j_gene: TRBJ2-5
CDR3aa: CASSLDQGGLGETQYF
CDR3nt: TGTGCCAGCAGCTTAGACCAAGGGGGGCTAGGAGAGACCCAGTACTTC

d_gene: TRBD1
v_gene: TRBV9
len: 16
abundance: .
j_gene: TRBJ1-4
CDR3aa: CASSVDGTGGYEKLFF
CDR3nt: TGTGCCAGCAGCGTAGACGGGACAGGGGGCTATGAAAAACTGTTTTTT

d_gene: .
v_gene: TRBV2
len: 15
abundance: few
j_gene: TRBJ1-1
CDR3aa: CASSRSTGRGTEAFF
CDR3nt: TGTGCCAGCAGCCGATCCACAGGGAGAGGGACTGAAGCTTTCTTT

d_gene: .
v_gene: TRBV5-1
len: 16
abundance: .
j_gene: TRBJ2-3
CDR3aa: CASSLGTDTSTDTQYF
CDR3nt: TGCGCCAGCAGCTTGGGGACGGATACTAGCACAGATACGCAGTATTTT

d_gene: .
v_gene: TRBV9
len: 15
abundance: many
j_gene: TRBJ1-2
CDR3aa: CASSVEGELDYGYTF
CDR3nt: TGTGCCAGCAGCGTAGAAGGTGAACTTGACTATGGCTACACCTTC

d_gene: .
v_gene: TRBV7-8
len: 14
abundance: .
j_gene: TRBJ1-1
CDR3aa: CASSIQQGNTEAFF
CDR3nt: TGTGCCAGCAGCATCCAACAGGGGAACACTGAAGCTTTCTTT

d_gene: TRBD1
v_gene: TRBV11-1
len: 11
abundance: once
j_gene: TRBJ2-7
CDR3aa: CASSLGDRVHF
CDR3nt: TGTGCCAGCAGCTTAGGGGACAGGGTCCACTTC

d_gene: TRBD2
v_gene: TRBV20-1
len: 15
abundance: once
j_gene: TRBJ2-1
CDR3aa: CSARIPASGSNEQFF
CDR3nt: TGCAGTGCTAGGATTCCGGCTAGCGGGAGTAATGAGCAGTTCTTC

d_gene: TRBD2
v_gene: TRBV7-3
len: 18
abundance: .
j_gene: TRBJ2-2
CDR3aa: CASSLSGRAAGYTGELFF
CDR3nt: TGTGCCAGCAGCTTAAGCGGGAGGGCCGCAGGTTACACCGGGGAGCTGTTTTTT

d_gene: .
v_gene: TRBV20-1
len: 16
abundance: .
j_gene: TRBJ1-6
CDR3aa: CSASLGGSSYNSPLHF
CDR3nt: TGCAGTGCTAGTCTAGGGGGTAGCTCCTATAATTCACCCCTCCACTTT

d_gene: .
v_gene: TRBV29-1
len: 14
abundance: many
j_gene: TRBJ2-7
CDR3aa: CSVEDQTRSYEQYF
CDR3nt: TGCAGCGTTGAAGATCAGACCAGATCCTACGAGCAGTACTTC

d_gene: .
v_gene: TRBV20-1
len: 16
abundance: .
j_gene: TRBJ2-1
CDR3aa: CSAFLAGGSSYNEQFF
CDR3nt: TGCAGTGCTTTCTTGGCAGGGGGGAGCTCCTACAATGAGCAGTTCTTC

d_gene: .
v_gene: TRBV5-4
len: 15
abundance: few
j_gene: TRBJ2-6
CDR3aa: CASSLANTGANVLTF
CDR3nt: TGTGCCAGCAGCTTGGCTAACACTGGGGCCAACGTCCTGACTTTC

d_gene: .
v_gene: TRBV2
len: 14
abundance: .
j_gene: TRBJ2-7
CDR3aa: CASSQDGQGNEQYF
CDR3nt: TGCGCCAGCAGCCAAGATGGGCAGGGGAACGAGCAGTACTTC

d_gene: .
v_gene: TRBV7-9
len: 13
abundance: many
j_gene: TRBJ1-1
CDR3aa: CASSPRGSPEAFF
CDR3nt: TGTGCCAGCAGCCCCAGGGGTTCCCCTGAAGCTTTCTTT

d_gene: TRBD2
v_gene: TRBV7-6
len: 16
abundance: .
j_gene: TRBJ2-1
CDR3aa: CASGGLAGGVGNEQFF
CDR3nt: TGTGCCAGCGGTGGACTAGCGGGGGGTGTGGGCAATGAGCAGTTCTTC

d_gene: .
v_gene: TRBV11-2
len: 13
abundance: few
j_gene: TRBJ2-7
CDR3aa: CASSLETRVEQYF
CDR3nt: TGTGCCAGCAGCTTAGAGACTAGGGTCGAGCAGTACTTC

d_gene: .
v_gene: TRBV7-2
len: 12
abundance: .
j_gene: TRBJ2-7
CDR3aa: CASSLSESEQYF
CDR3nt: TGTGCCAGCAGCTTGTCCGAGAGCGAGCAGTACTTC

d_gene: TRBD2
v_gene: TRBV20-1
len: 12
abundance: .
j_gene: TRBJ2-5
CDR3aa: CSATSGQETQYF
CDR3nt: TGCAGTGCTACTAGCGGACAAGAGACCCAGTACTTC

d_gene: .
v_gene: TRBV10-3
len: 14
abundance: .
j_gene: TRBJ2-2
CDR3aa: CAISEGLRTGELFF
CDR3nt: TGTGCCATCAGTGAGGGTTTACGAACCGGGGAGCTGTTTTTT

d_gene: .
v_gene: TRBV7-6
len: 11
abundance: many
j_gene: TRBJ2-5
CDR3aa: CASSPLVTQYF
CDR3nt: TGTGCCAGCAGCCCCCTTGTGACCCAGTACTTC

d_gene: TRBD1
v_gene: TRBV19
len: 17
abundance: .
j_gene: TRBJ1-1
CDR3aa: CASSVLLPGQQNTEAFF
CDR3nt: TGTGCCAGTAGTGTATTATTACCGGGACAGCAGAACACTGAAGCTTTCTTT

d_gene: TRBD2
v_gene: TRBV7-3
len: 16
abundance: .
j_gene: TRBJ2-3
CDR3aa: CASSLQLAGGRDTQYF
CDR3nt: TGTGCCAGCAGCTTACAACTAGCGGGGGGGCGTGATACGCAGTATTTT

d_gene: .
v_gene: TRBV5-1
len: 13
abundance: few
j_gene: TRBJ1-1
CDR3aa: CASSLGQISEAFF
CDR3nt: TGCGCCAGCAGCTTGGGCCAGATTTCTGAAGCTTTCTTT

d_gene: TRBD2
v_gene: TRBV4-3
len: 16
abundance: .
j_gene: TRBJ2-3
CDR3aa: CASSRGTSGGTDTQYF
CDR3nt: TGCGCCAGCAGCCGTGGGACTAGCGGGGGCACAGATACGCAGTATTTT

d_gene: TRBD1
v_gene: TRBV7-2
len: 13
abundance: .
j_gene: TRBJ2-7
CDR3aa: CASSLGTGEVQYF
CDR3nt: TGTGCCAGCAGCCTCGGGACAGGGGAAGTGCAGTACTTC

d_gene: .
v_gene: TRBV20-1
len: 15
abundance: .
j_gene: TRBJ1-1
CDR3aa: CSARTGVDMNTEAFF
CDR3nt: TGCAGTGCTAGGACGGGGGTCGACATGAACACTGAAGCTTTCTTT

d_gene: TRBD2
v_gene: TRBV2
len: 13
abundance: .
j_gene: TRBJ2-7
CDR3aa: CASRGTSAYEQYF
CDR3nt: TGTGCCAGCAGGGGGACTAGCGCGTACGAGCAGTACTTC

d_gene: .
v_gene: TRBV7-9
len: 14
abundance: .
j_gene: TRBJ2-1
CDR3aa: CASSSRGPDNEQFF
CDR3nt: TGTGCCAGCAGCTCACGCGGACCCGACAATGAGCAGTTCTTC

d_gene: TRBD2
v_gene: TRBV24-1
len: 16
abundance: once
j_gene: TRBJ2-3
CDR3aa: CATSGVLAGGTDTQYF
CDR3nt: TGTGCCACCAGTGGTGTTCTAGCGGGAGGCACAGATACGCAGTATTTT

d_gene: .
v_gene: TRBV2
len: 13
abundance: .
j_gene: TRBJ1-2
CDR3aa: CASSEESRVGYTF
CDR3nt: TGTGCCAGCAGTGAAGAATCGCGAGTGGGCTACACCTTC

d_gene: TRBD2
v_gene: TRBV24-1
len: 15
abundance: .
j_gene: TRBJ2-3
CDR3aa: CATSLGLAGVGTQYF
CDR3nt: TGTGCCACCAGCCTGGGACTAGCGGGTGTAGGTACGCAGTATTTT

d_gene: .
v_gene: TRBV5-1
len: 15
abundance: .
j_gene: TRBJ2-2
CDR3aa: CASSLLWEDTGELFF
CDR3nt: TGCGCCAGCAGCTTGCTGTGGGAAGACACCGGGGAGCTGTTTTTT

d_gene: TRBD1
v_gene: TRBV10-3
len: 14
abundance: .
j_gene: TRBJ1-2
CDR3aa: CAISGTGDNYGYTF
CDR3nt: TGTGCCATCAGTGGGACAGGGGACAACTATGGCTACACCTTC

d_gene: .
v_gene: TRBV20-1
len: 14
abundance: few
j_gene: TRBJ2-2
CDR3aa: CSAFGTAYGGELFF
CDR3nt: TGCAGTGCTTTCGGGACTGCTTATGGCGGGGAGCTGTTTTTT

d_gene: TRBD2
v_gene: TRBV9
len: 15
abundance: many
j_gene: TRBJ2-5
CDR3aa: CASSVEGTSLETQYF
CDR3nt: TGTGCCAGCAGCGTAGAAGGGACTAGCTTGGAGACCCAGTACTTC

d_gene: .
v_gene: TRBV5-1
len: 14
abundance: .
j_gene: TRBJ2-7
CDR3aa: CASSTVGGQDEQYF
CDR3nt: TGCGCCAGCAGTACGGTTGGGGGTCAGGACGAGCAGTACTTC